The 32 T cell receptor beta chains listed next were all sequenced from one sample in a study. The sorted Tregs were CD4+CD25+CD127-/low cells. TCRdb used MiXCR to reprocess the 5' RACE reads, holding one entry per CDR3 protein. This table holds fewer than 50,000 distinct CDR3 sequences, 22% found once. Specimen: Tregs sorted from a lymph node. The receptors were sampled from a female donor with breast cancer.

This clonotype was seen repeatedly, ten times or more. The CDR3 sequence is CSALDRLAAYEQYF. The CDR3 nucleotides are TGCAGTGCTCTGGACCGTCTAGCGGCCTACGAGCAGTACTTC. The chain is built from TRBV20-1 and TRBJ2-7, with 7 bases aligning to TRBD2. The V gene's germline CDR1 is DFQATT and CDR2 SNEGSKA (reference sequence). The CDR3 sequence is 14 residues long. The V gene end was trimmed by 5 bases and the J gene end by 2 bases; junction bases not matched to a gene: 9.

This clonotype was seen at least ten times. V gene TRBV20-1 combines with J gene TRBJ2-7, with 10 bases identical to TRBD1. The V gene end was trimmed by 0 bases and the J gene end by 4 bases; junction bases not matched to a gene: 3. Germline V lookup: CDR1 DFQATT, CDR2 SNEGSKA (reference sequence). CDR3 length equals 14 residues. The CDR3 DNA reads as TGCAGTGCTAGAGAGGGACAGGGGTTTTACGAGCAGTACTTC. Translating it yields CSAREGQGFYEQYF.

CDR3 sequence reads: CASSPSRDSYSYEQYF. The CDR3 DNA follows: TGTGCCAGCAGTCCGTCCCGGGACAGCTACTCCTACGAGCAGTACTTC. V is TRBV12-3 or TRBV12-4 and J is TRBJ2-7, with 7 bases aligning to TRBD1. There are 16 residues in the CDR3. The V segment lost 5 bases and the J segment 0 bases; nucleotides outside the gene matches: 10.

This clonotype occurred many times. V usage is TRBV7-9 and J usage is TRBJ1-6; D uncertain. Trimming removed 0 bases from V and 15 bases from J, with 12 bases in between. CDR1 is SEHNR, CDR2 FQNEAQ, per germline (reference sequence). This CDR3 is 13 amino acids long. CDR3 nucleotide sequence: TGTGCCAGCAGCTTAGCAGGACCGAGGGACCTCCACTTT. Residues: CASSLAGPRDLHF. The complete variable domain, with remaining parts taken from reference TRBV7-9 and TRBJ1-6, reads DTGVSQNPRHKITKRGQNVTFRCDPISEHNRLYWYRQTLGQGPEFLTYFQNEAQLEKSRLLSDRFSAERPKGSFSTLEIQRTEQGDSAMYLCASSLAGPRDLHFGNGTRLTVT.

This clonotype came up a few times. V is TRBV4-2 and J is TRBJ2-7; tentative D call: TRBD1 (5 bases). The V gene lost 1 base and the J gene lost 2 bases, with 18 bases spanning the gap. CDR3 size: 17 residues. CDR1 is LGHNA, CDR2 YNFKEQ, per germline. CDR3 nucleotides: TGTGCCAGCAGCCAAGTTACAGGTTTTTCGTATACCTACGAGCAGTACTTC. This sequence encodes CASSQVTGFSYTYEQYF.

This clonotype was detected many times. CDR3 DNA: TGTGCCAGCAGCTACCCCGGGACCTTGGGTCCCGAGCAGTTCTTC. Protein: CASSYPGTLGPEQFF. The V call is TRBV6-2 or TRBV6-3, the J call TRBJ2-1; D may be TRBD1 or TRBD2 (5 bases each). In germline, CDR1 is MNHEY, CDR2 SVGEGT. This CDR3 spans 15 amino acids. V was trimmed by 6 bases and J by 10 bases, leaving 22 bases between them.

The gene calls are TRBV2 and TRBJ2-2; possible D gene TRBD2, 5 bases. The V and J ends lost 6 bases and 2 bases respectively, with 10 bases between them. Germline CDR1 and CDR2: SNHLY and FYNNEI. CDR3 length: 14 amino acids. The CDR3 bases are TGTGCCAGCAGACGGGGTCTTAACACCGGGGAGCTGTTTTTT. Amino acid sequence: CASRRGLNTGELFF.

This clonotype was detected only once. The junction differs from germline at one of its ends, possibly a read error. The J gene is TRBJ2-1, the V gene TRBV5-1, with TRBD1 identical over 9 bases. The CDR3 has 15 residues. The V gene's germline CDR1 is SGHRS and CDR2 YFSETQ. The CDR3 DNA sequence: TGCGCCGGCAGCCCGACCGGGACAGGGCACGATGAGCAGTTCTTC. Translated: CAGSPTGTGHDEQFF.

The chain joins TRBV5-1 to TRBJ2-5; 12 bases are shared with TRBD2. Trimming took 0 bases from V and 4 from J; bases not matched to a gene: 10. CDR3 length: 18 residues. Germline assignment: CDR1 SGHRS and CDR2 YFSETQ. The CDR3 coding sequence is TGCGCCAGCAGCTTGGGCCCTAGCGGGAGGGCCCGAGGAGAGACCCAGTACTTC. Its protein is CASSLGPSGRARGETQYF.

The table lists this clonotype with many counts. The chain carries TRBV5-1 and TRBJ1-3, with 8 bases lining up with TRBD1. The CDR3 loop spans 16 amino acids. CDR1 is SGHRS and CDR2 is YFSETQ in the germline V gene. V was pared by 0 bases and J by 2 bases, with 4 bases of the junction left unmatched. CDR3 residues: CASSLAGQDTGNTIYF. The CDR3 DNA is TGCGCCAGCAGCTTGGCGGGACAGGACACTGGAAACACCATATATTTT.

The CDR3 DNA sequence: TGTGCCAGCAGTGAGACAGCAAGAAACTATAATTCACCCCTCCACTTT. Translation: CASSETARNYNSPLHF. The rearrangement links TRBV2 to TRBJ1-6, with a tentative D call TRBD1 (5 bases). The V end lost 3 bases, the J end lost 3 bases, and 12 bases lay between the germline ends. The CDR3 covers 16 residues. CDR1 is SNHLY and CDR2 is FYNNEI in the germline V gene. Based on the CDR3 plus reference TRBV2 and TRBJ1-6, the full variable domain is EPEVTQTPSHQVTQMGQEVILRCVPISNHLYFYWYRQILGQKVEFLVSFYNNEISEKSEIFDDQFSVERPDGSNFTLKIRSTKLEDSAMYFCASSETARNYNSPLHFGNGTRLTVT.

This CDR3 is CASSQDGGGTEAFF. Written as DNA, the CDR3 is TGTGCCAGCAGCCAAGACGGGGGCGGCACTGAAGCTTTCTTT. The chain is built from TRBV3-1 and TRBJ1-1; weak D call: TRBD1 (6 bases). V lost 0 bases to trimming and J lost 4 bases, with 9 bases between them. This CDR3 spans 14 amino acids. The germline CDR1 and CDR2 sequences are LGHDT and YNNKEL (reference sequence).

This clonotype was detected many times. The rearrangement links TRBV2 to TRBJ1-6; D gene ambiguous. The CDR3 runs to 13 residues. Per the germline V gene, CDR1 is SNHLY and CDR2 is FYNNEI. V was shortened by 4 bases and J by 9 bases, with 10 bases between the two germline ends. This CDR3 reads CASSVEVSSPLHF. The CDR3 DNA reads as TGTGCCAGCAGTGTTGAAGTCTCTTCACCCCTCCACTTT.

There are a few counts of this clonotype. The chain couples TRBV3-1 to TRBJ2-7, with D unresolved. Trimming stripped 0 bases from V and 0 bases from J, with 9 bases between. The CDR3 spans 15 residues. Germline lookup yields CDR1 LGHDT and CDR2 YNNKEL (reference sequence). DNA of the CDR3: TGTGCCAGCAGCCAAGATGTCAGGAGCTCCTACGAGCAGTACTTC. Translating it yields CASSQDVRSSYEQYF.

Ten or more counts support this clonotype. V and J are TRBV5-1 and TRBJ2-2; weak D call: TRBD1 (5 bases). Trimming removed 0 bases from V and 7 bases from J, with 10 bases in between. The CDR3 runs 14 residues. Per germline, CDR1 SGHRS and CDR2 YFSETQ. The CDR3 here is CASSLEGVGGELFF. The CDR3 nucleotides read TGCGCCAGCAGCTTGGAAGGGGTTGGCGGGGAGCTGTTTTTT.

This clonotype has a handful of counts. This chain uses TRBV3-1 with TRBJ2-1, with TRBD2 matching 11 bases. The germline gives CDR1 LGHDT, CDR2 YNNKEL (reference sequence). J was trimmed by 4 bases and V by 0 bases; bases with no gene match: 8. The CDR3 spans 18 residues. CDR3 nucleotides: TGTGCCAGCAGCCAAGATACCACTAGCGGGAGAAGGTACAATGAGCAGTTCTTC. Translating gives CASSQDTTSGRRYNEQFF.

The rearrangement joins TRBV7-2 to TRBJ2-2; D not certain. This CDR3 is built from 14 residues. Germline V CDR1 and CDR2: SGHTA, FQGNSA. Trimming took 3 bases from V and 4 from J, leaving 9 bases between them. In DNA, the CDR3 is TGTGCCAGCAGCTTTGAGTCAACCACCGGGGAGCTGTTTTTT. It translates to CASSFESTTGELFF.

Note on this clonotype: This may be a read error: a much more frequent sequence differs by one nucleotide. The chain combines TRBV27 with TRBJ2-1; D unresolved. Trimming removed 7 bases from V and 6 bases from J, with 16 bases in between. The CDR3 loop spans 14 amino acids. Germline V gives CDR1 MNHEY, CDR2 SMNVEV (reference sequence). CDR3 amino acids: CASTPPKWANEQFF. DNA of the CDR3: TGTGCCAGCACTCCCCCTAAGTGGGCCAATGAGCAGTTCTTC.

This clonotype was detected ten times or more. CDR3 bases: TGTGCCAGCAGTTCGTCAAGGGGGCCCAGCTCCTACGAGCAGTACTTC. It codes for CASSSSRGPSSYEQYF. The chain uses TRBV12-3 or TRBV12-4 and TRBJ2-7, with 7 bases matching TRBD1. This CDR3 is 16 amino acids long. V shed 4 bases, J shed 0 bases, and the junction held 9 bases outside the gene matches.

This sequence joins TRBV5-6 and TRBJ1-5; D call uncertain. The germline V gene encodes CDR1 SGHDT and CDR2 YYEEEE. Trimming cost V 0 bases and J 7 bases, with 8 bases left between them. The CDR3 contains 13 residues. The CDR3 sequence is CASSLGVTQPQHF. CDR3 DNA: TGTGCCAGCAGCTTGGGAGTTACGCAGCCCCAGCATTTT.

This rearrangement joins TRBV30 to TRBJ1-5; D unresolved. V was shortened by 7 bases and J by 4 bases, with 14 bases between the two germline ends. Germline lookup yields CDR1 GTSNPN and CDR2 SVGIG (reference sequence). This CDR3 spans 13 amino acids. In DNA form, the CDR3 reads TGTGCCTCCAGCCGAGGGTTAAATCAGCCCCAGCATTTT. Translation: CASSRGLNQPQHF.

This clonotype was detected a few times. This chain connects TRBV25-1 to TRBJ2-3; TRBD2 aligns across 11 bases. The length of the CDR3 is 18 residues. V trimming: 4 bases; J trimming: 2 bases; junction bases outside the gene matches: 11. Germline CDR1 is MGHDK and CDR2 is SYGVNS. CDR3: CASSAPTGTSGYTDTQYF. The CDR3 DNA sequence: TGTGCCAGCAGTGCCCCTACCGGGACTAGCGGATACACAGATACGCAGTATTTT.

This clonotype was seen only a few times. This chain uses TRBV20-1 with TRBJ2-7; D call uncertain. The V gene lost 1 base and the J gene lost 0 bases, with 13 bases spanning the gap. Germline lookup yields CDR1 DFQATT and CDR2 SNEGSKA (reference sequence). The CDR3 is 15 residues long. CDR3 sequence (DNA): TGCAGTGCTAGAGGCGTGACATCCAGCTCCTACGAGCAGTACTTC. Residues: CSARGVTSSSYEQYF.

The CDR3 protein is CASSLSGGPIDTQYF. DNA of the CDR3: TGTGCCAGCAGCTTGTCGGGGGGGCCGATAGATACGCAGTATTTT. This chain uses TRBV11-2 with TRBJ2-3; TRBD2 matches at 8 bases. V lost 3 bases and J lost 5; bases outside the gene matches: 7. Germline V gene data show CDR1 as SGHAT and CDR2 as FQNNGV. This CDR3 region has 15 residues.

This chain joins TRBV6-5 and TRBJ2-7, with 10 bases that match TRBD2. The germline V gene encodes CDR1 MNHEY and CDR2 SVGAGI. V lost 5 bases, J lost 4 bases, and 11 bases stayed unmatched. The CDR3 is 16 amino acids. In nucleotides, the CDR3 is TGTGCCAGCAGTCCCCGTCTAGCGGGAGCGGGTTACGAGCAGTACTTC. Amino acid sequence: CASSPRLAGAGYEQYF.

This clonotype appeared a few times. This chain joins TRBV20-1 and TRBJ2-3, with TRBD2 identical over 7 bases. Unmatched junction bases numbered 13, after V lost 7 bases and J lost 3 bases. Per germline, CDR1 DFQATT and CDR2 SNEGSKA (reference sequence). CDR3 length: 15 amino acids. CDR3 region: CSGRASGSGTDTQYF. As DNA, the CDR3 is TGCAGTGGGCGAGCTAGCGGCAGTGGGACAGATACGCAGTATTTT.

V gene TRBV2 combines with J gene TRBJ2-2; 10 bases line up with TRBD2. The CDR3 contains 14 residues. Trimming removed 8 bases from V and 4 bases from J; junction bases left unmatched: 4. Germline assignment: CDR1 SNHLY and CDR2 FYNNEI. The CDR3: CASRAGGVTGELFF. The CDR3 DNA reads TGTGCCAGCCGAGCGGGAGGGGTCACCGGGGAGCTGTTTTTT.

Worth noting for this clonotype: This may come from a read error, since a much larger clone is one base off. The chain carries TRBV5-1 and TRBJ1-2; TRBD1 is a possible D gene (5 bases). Germline values: CDR1 SGHRS, CDR2 YFSETQ. The length of the CDR3 is 13 residues. The DNA of the CDR3 is TGCGACAGCAGCTTAACAGGAGCCTATGGCTACACCTTC. Translation: CDSSLTGAYGYTF.

This clonotype was seen a handful of times. The J gene is TRBJ1-2, the V gene TRBV2; 10 bases fit TRBD1. V shed 6 bases and J 7 bases; nucleotides not matched to a gene: 8. The CDR3 has 14 amino acids. Per germline, CDR1 SNHLY and CDR2 FYNNEI. CDR3 nucleotide sequence: TGTGCCAGCAGCAATCCGGGACAGGGGATTGGCTACACCTTC. This encodes CASSNPGQGIGYTF.

The table lists this clonotype with many counts. The gene calls are TRBV5-1 and TRBJ2-6; maybe TRBD1 (6 bases). The germline V and J ends were trimmed by 4 bases and 0 bases, with 17 bases remaining between them. CDR1 and CDR2 (germline): SGHRS, YFSETQ. This CDR3 comprises 18 residues. The CDR3 loop is CASSPSGHQSSGANVLTF. CDR3 in DNA: TGCGCCAGCAGCCCGTCGGGACATCAGAGCTCTGGGGCCAACGTCCTGACTTTC.

This clonotype was recorded a few times. The rearrangement uses TRBV20-1 and TRBJ2-3; TRBD2 matches at 10 bases. The J segment lost 5 bases and the V segment lost 7 bases, leaving 9 bases of the junction unmatched. The germline CDR1 and CDR2 sequences are DFQATT and SNEGSKA (reference sequence). This CDR3 has 14 residues. The CDR3 sequence is CSVTAGGLGDTQYF. In DNA, the CDR3 is TGCAGTGTTACAGCGGGAGGGCTGGGAGATACGCAGTATTTT.

V is TRBV28 and J is TRBJ1-1; 9 bases agree with TRBD1. The CDR3 spans 16 residues. With 8 bases clipped from V and 4 bases from J, the junction kept 14 bases outside the gene matches. Germline V gene lookup returns CDR1 MDHEN and CDR2 SYDVKM. Here the CDR3 reads CASGARTPGQGTEAFF. The DNA for the CDR3 is TGTGCCAGCGGTGCTCGAACTCCGGGACAGGGCACTGAAGCTTTCTTT.